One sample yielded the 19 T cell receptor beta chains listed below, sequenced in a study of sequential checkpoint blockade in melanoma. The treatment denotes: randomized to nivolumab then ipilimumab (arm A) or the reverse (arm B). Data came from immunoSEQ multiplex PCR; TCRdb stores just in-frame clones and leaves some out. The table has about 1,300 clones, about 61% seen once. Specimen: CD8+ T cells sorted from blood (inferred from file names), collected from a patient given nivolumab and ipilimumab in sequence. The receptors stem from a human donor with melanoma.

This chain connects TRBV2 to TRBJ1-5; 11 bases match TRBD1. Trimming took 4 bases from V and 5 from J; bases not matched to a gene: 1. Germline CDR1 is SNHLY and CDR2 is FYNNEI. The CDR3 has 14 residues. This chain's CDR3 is CASSGGQGDQPQHF. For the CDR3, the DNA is TGTGCCAGCAGTGGGGGACAGGGGGATCAGCCCCAGCATTTT.

The CDR3 DNA follows: TGTGCCAGCACCCACTCCTACGAGCAGTACTTC. This encodes CASTHSYEQYF. The V call is TRBV11-2, the J call TRBJ2-7; D uncertain. Looked up from germline, CDR1 is SGHAT and CDR2 is FQNNGV. The CDR3 loop spans 11 amino acids. Deletions cut 7 bases from V and 0 bases from J, with 4 bases between.

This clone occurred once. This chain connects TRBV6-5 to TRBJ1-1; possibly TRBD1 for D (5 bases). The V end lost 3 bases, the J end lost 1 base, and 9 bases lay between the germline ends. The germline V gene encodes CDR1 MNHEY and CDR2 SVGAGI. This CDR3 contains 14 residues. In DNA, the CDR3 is TGTGCCAGCAGTTATACGGACAAGAACACTGAAGCTTTCTTT. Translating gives CASSYTDKNTEAFF.

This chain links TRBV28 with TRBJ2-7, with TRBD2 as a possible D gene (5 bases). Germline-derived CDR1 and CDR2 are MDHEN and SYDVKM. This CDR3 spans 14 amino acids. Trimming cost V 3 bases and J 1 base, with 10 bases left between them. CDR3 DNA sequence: TGTGCCAGCAGTTTTATGAGGGAGTCCTACGAGCAGTACTTC. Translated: CASSFMRESYEQYF. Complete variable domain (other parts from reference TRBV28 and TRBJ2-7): DVKVTQSSRYLVKRTGEKVFLECVQDMDHENMFWYRQDPGLGLRLIYFSYDVKMKEKGDIPEGYSVSREKKERFSLILESASTNQTSMYLCASSFMRESYEQYFGPGTRLTVT.

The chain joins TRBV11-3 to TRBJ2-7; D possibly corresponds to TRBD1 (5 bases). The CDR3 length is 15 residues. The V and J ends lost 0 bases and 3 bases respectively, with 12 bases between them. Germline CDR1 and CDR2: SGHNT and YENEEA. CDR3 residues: CASSLDRDSDYEQYF. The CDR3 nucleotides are TGTGCCAGCAGCTTAGATCGAGACAGTGACTACGAGCAGTACTTC.

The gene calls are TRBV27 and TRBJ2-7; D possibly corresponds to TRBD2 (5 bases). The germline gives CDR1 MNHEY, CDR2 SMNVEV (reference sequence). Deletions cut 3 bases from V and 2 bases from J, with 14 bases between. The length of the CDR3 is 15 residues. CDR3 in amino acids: CASSLSSGGTYEQYF. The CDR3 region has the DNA TGTGCCAGCAGTTTGTCCAGCGGTGGTACCTACGAGCAGTACTTC.

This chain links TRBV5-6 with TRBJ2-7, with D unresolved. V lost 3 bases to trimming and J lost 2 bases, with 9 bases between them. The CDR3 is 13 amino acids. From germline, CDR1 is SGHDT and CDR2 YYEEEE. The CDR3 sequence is CASSYTQTYEQYF. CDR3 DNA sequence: TGTGCCAGCAGCTATACACAGACCTACGAGCAGTACTTC.

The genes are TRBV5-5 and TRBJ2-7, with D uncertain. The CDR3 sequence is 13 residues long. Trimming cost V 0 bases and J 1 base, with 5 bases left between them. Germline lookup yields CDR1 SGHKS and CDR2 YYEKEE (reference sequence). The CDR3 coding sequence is TGTGCCAGCAGCTTGGATCTATCCTACGAGCAGTACTTC. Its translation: CASSLDLSYEQYF.

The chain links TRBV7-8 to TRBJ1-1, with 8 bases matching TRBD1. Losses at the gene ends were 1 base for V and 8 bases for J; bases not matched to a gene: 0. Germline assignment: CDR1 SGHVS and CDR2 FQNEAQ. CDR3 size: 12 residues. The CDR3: CASSLGTGEAFF. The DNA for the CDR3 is TGTGCCAGCAGCTTAGGGACAGGGGAAGCTTTCTTT.

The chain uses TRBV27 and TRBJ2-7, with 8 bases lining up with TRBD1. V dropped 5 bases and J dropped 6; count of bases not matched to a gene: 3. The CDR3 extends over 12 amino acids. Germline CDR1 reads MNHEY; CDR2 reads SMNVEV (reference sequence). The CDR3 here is CASSMTGVEQYF. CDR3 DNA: TGTGCCAGCAGTATGACAGGGGTCGAGCAGTACTTC.

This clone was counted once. Here the CDR3 DNA reads TGTGCCAGCAGCGCCCAGGAGGGTATCTCCTACAATGAGCAGTTCTTC. This encodes CASSAQEGISYNEQFF. This sequence joins TRBV9 and TRBJ2-1; a possible D gene is TRBD2 (6 bases). Germline CDR1 reads SGDLS; CDR2 reads YYNGEE. CDR3 length: 16 amino acids. V lost 3 bases to trimming and J lost 0 bases, with 13 bases between them.

CDR3 region: CASSLQGGVNGYTF. The CDR3 DNA follows: TGTGCCAGTAGTCTGCAAGGGGGGGTGAATGGCTACACCTTC. The V gene is TRBV19, the J gene TRBJ1-2; tentatively, D is TRBD1 (6 bases). V lost 5 bases and J 6 bases, leaving 16 bases between the germline ends. The CDR3 is 14 residues long. Germline CDR1 and CDR2: LNHDA and SQIVND (reference sequence). Using reference TRBV19 and TRBJ1-2 for the parts outside the CDR3, the full variable domain is DGGITQSPKYLFRKEGQNVTLSCEQNLNHDAMYWYRQDPGQGLRLIYYSQIVNDFQKGDIAEGYSVSREKKESFPLTVTSAQKNPTAFYLCASSLQGGVNGYTFGSGTRLTVV.

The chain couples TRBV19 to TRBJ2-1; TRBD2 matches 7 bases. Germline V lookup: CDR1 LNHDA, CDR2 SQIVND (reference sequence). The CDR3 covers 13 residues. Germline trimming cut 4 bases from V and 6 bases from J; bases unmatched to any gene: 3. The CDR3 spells CASSTGGPNEQFF. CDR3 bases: TGTGCCAGTAGTACGGGAGGCCCCAATGAGCAGTTCTTC. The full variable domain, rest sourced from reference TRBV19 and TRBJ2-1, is DGGITQSPKYLFRKEGQNVTLSCEQNLNHDAMYWYRQDPGQGLRLIYYSQIVNDFQKGDIAEGYSVSREKKESFPLTVTSAQKNPTAFYLCASSTGGPNEQFFGPGTRLTVL.

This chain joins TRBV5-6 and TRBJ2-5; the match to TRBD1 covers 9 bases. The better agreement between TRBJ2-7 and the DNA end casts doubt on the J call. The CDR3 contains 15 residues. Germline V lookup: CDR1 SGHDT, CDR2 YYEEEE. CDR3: CASSQGQGSSYEQYF. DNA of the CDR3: TGTGCCAGCAGTCAGGGACAGGGTAGTTCCTACGAGCAGTACTTC.

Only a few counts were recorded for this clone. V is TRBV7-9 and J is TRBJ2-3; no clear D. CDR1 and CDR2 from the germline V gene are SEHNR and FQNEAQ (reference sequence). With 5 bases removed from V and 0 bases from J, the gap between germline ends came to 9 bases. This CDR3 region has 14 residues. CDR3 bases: TGTGCCAGCAGCCCTCCTAGAAGCACAGATACGCAGTATTTT. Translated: CASSPPRSTDTQYF.

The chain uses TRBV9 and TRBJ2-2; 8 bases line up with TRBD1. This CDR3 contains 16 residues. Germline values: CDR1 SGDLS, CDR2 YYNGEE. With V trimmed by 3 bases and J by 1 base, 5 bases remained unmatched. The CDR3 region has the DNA TGTGCCAGCAGCGGCTCAGGGGGCCGGAACACCGGGGAGCTGTTTTTT. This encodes CASSGSGGRNTGELFF.

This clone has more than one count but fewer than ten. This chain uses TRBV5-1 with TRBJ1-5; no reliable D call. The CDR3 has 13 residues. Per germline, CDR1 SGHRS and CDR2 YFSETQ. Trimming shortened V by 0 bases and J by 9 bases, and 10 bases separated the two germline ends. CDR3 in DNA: TGCGCCAGCAGCTTGGAGGGAGATCGGCCCCAGCATTTT. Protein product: CASSLEGDRPQHF.

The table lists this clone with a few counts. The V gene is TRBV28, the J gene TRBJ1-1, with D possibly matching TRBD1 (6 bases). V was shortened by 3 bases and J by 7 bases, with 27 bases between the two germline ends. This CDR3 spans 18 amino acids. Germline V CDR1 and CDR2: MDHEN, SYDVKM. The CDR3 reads CASSLEVGQQGNRGEAFF. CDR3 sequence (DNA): TGTGCCAGCAGTTTGGAGGTGGGTCAACAGGGTAATAGGGGTGAAGCTTTCTTT.

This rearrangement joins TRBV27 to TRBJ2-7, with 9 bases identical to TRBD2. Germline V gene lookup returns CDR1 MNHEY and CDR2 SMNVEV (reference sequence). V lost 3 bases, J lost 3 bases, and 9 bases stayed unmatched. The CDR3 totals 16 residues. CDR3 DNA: TGTGCCAGCAGTTTTTCCCCAGCGGGAGGATTCTACGAGCAGTACTTC. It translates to CASSFSPAGGFYEQYF.